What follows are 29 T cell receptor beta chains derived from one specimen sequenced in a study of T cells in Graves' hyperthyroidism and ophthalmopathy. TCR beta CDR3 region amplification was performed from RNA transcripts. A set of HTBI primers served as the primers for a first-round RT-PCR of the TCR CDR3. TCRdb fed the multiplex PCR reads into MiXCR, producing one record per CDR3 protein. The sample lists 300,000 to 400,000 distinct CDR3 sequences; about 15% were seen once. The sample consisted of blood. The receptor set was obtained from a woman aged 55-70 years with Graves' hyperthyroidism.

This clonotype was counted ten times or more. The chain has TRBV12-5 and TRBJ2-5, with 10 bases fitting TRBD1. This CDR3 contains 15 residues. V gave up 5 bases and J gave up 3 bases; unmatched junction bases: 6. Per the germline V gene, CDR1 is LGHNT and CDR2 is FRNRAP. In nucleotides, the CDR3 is TGTGCTAGTGGTCGCCCCGGGACAGGGGAAGAGACCCAGTACTTC. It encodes CASGRPGTGEETQYF.

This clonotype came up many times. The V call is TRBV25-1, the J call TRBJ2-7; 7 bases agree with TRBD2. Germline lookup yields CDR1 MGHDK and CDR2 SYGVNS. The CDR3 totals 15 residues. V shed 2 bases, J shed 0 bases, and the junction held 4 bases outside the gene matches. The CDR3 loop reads CASSEGGLDSYEQYF. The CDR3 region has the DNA TGTGCCAGCAGTGAAGGCGGACTAGACTCCTACGAGCAGTACTTC.

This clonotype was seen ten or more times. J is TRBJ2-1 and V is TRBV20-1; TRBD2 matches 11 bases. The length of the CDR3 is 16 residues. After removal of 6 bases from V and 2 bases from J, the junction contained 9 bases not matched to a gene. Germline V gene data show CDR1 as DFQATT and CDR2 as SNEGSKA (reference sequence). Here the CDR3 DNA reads TGCAGTGCCCGACGGCTAGCGGGGGGAGCCTACAATGAGCAGTTCTTC. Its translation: CSARRLAGGAYNEQFF.

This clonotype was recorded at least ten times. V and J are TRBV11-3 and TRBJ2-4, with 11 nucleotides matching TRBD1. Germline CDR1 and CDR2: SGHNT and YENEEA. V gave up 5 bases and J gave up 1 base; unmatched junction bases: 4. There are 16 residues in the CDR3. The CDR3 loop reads CASSRTGGLAKNIQYF. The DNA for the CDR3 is TGTGCCAGCAGCCGGACAGGGGGCCTCGCCAAAAACATTCAGTACTTC.

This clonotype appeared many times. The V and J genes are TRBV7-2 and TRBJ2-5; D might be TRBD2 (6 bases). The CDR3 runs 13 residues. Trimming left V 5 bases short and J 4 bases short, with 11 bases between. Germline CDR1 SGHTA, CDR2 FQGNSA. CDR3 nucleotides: TGTGCCAGCAGCCGGGGGTCATCAGAGACCCAGTACTTC. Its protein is CASSRGSSETQYF.

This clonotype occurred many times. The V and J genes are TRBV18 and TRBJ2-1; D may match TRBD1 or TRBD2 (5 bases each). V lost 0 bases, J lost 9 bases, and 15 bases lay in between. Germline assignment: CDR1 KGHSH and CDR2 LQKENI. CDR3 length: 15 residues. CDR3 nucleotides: TGTGCCAGCTCACCACCGGGACGGGTTGCGGGTGAGCAGTTCTTC. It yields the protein CASSPPGRVAGEQFF.

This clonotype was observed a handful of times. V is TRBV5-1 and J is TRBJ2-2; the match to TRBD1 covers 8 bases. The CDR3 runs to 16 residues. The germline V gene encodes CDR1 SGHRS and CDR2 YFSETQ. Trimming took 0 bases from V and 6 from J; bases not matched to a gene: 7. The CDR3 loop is CASSLDLTGVAGELFF. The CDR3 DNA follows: TGCGCCAGCAGCTTGGATCTGACAGGGGTTGCCGGGGAGCTGTTTTTT. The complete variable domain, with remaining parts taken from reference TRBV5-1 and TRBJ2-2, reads KAGVTQTPRYLIKTRGQQVTLSCSPISGHRSVSWYQQTPGQGLQFLFEYFSETQRNKGNFPGRFSGRQFSNSRSEMNVSTLELGDSALYLCASSLDLTGVAGELFFGEGSRLTVL.

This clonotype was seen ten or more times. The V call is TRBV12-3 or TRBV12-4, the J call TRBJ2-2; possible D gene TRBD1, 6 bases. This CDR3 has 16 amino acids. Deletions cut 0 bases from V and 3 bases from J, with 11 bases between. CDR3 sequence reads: CASSLALGADTGELFF. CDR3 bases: TGTGCCAGCAGTTTAGCGCTGGGGGCCGACACCGGGGAGCTGTTTTTT.

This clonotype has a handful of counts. CDR3 sequence (DNA): TGCAGTGCTAGAGAAGGCAGCACCGGGGAGCTGTTTTTT. Residues: CSAREGSTGELFF. This rearrangement joins TRBV20-1 to TRBJ2-2; D gene uncertain. The V gene's germline CDR1 is DFQATT and CDR2 SNEGSKA (reference sequence). This CDR3 is 13 amino acids long. Trimming removed 0 bases at V and 4 bases at J, with 6 bases between.

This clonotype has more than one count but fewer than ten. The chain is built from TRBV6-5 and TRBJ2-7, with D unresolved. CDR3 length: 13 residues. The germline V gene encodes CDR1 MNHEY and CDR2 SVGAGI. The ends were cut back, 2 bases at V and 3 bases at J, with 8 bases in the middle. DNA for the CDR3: TGTGCCAGCAGTTACAGGATTTACTACGAGCAGTACTTC. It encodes CASSYRIYYEQYF.

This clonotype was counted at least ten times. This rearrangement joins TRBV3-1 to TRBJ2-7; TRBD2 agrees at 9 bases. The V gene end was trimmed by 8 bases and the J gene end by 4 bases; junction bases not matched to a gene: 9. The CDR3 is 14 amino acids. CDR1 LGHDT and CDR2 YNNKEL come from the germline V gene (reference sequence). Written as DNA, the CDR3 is TGTGCCAGCTCCCGTCTAGCGGGATCTTACGAGCAGTACTTC. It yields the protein CASSRLAGSYEQYF.

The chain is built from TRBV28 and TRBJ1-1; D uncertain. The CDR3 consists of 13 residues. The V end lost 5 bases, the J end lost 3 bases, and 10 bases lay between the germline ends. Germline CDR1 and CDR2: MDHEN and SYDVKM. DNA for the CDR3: TGTGCCAGCAGTCCCTCTCTCCACACTGAAGCTTTCTTT. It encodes CASSPSLHTEAFF.

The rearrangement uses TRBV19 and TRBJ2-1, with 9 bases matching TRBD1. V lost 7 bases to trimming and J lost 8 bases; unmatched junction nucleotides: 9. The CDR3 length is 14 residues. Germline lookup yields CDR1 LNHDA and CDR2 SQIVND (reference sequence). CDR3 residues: CASTPGTGIDEQFF. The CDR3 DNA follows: TGTGCCAGTACCCCCGGGACAGGGATCGATGAGCAGTTCTTC.

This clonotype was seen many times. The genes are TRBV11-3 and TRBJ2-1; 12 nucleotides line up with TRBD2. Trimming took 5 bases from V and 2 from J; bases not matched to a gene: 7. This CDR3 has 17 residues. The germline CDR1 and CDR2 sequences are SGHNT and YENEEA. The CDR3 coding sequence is TGTGCCAGCAGCCCAGCTAGCGGGAGGGGCGCCTACAATGAGCAGTTCTTC. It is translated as CASSPASGRGAYNEQFF.

CDR3 loop: CASSSSTTGTEAFF. The CDR3 DNA reads TGTGCCAGCAGCTCCTCCACGACGGGCACTGAAGCTTTCTTT. The rearrangement links TRBV7-9 to TRBJ1-1; no clear D gene. CDR3 length equals 14 residues. Germline V lookup: CDR1 SEHNR, CDR2 FQNEAQ (reference sequence). Trimming took off 4 bases at V and 4 bases at J, with 13 bases between the two ends.

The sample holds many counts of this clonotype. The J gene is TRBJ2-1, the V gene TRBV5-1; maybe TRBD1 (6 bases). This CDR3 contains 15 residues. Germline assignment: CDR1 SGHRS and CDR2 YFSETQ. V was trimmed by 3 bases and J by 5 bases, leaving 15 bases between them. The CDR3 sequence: CASSSQGSLNNEQFF. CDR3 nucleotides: TGCGCCAGCAGCTCTCAGGGGTCTTTAAACAATGAGCAGTTCTTC.

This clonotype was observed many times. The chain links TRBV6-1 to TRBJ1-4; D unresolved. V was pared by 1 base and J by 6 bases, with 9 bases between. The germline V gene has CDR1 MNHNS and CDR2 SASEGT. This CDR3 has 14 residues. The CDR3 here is CASSEGTVYEKLFF. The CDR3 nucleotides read TGTGCCAGCAGTGAAGGGACTGTTTATGAAAAACTGTTTTTT.

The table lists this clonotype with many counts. CDR3 amino acids: CASSKLRTGSYEQYF. The CDR3 bases are TGTGCCAGCAGTAAGTTGAGGACAGGTTCCTACGAGCAGTACTTC. The V call is TRBV27, the J call TRBJ2-7; 7 bases fit TRBD1. The CDR3 has 15 residues. CDR1 MNHEY and CDR2 SMNVEV come from the germline V gene (reference sequence). V lost 5 bases, J lost 1 base, and 8 bases stayed unmatched.

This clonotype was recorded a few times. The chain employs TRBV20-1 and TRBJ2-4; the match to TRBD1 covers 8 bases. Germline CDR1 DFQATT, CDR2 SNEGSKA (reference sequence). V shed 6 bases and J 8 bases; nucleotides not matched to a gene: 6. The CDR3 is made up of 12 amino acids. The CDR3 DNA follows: TGCAGTGCACAGGGGGTAGGGGACATTCAGTACTTC. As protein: CSAQGVGDIQYF.

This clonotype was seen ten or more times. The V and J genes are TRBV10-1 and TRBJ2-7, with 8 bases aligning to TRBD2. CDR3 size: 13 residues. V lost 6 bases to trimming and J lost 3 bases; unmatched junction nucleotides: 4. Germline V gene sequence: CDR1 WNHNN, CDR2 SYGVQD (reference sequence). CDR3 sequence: CASSSGGFYEQYF. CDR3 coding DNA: TGCGCCAGCAGCTCGGGAGGGTTCTACGAGCAGTACTTC.

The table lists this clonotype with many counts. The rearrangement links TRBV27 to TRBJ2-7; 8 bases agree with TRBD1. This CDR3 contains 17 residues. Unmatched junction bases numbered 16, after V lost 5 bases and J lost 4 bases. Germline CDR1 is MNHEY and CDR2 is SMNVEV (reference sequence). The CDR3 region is CASSPGTGKVGFYEQYF. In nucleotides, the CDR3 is TGTGCCAGCAGTCCCGGGACAGGTAAAGTCGGATTTTACGAGCAGTACTTC.

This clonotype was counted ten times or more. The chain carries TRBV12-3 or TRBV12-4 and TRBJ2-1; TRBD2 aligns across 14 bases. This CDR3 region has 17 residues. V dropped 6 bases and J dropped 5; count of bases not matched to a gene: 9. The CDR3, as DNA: TGTGCCAGCAGCCACTGGGGACTAGCGGGAGTTCACAATGAGCAGTTCTTC. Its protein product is CASSHWGLAGVHNEQFF.

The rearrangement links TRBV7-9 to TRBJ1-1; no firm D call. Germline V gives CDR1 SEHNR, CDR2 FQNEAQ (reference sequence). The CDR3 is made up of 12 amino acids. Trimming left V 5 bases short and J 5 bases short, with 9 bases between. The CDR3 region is CASSPGVTEAFF. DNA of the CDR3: TGTGCCAGCAGCCCCGGGGTAACTGAAGCTTTCTTT.

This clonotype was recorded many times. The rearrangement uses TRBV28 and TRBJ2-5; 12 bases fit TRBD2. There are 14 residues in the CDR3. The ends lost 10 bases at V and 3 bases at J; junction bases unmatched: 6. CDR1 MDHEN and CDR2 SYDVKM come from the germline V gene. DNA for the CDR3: TGTGCCACCAAACTAGCGGGAGGCGAAGAGACCCAGTACTTC. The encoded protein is CATKLAGGEETQYF.

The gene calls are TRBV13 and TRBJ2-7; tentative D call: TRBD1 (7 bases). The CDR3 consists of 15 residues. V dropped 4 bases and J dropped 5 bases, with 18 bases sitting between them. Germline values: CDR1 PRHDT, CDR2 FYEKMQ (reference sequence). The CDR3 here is CASSSRQGGSDEQYF. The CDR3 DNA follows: TGTGCCAGCAGCTCAAGACAGGGAGGATCGGACGAGCAGTACTTC.

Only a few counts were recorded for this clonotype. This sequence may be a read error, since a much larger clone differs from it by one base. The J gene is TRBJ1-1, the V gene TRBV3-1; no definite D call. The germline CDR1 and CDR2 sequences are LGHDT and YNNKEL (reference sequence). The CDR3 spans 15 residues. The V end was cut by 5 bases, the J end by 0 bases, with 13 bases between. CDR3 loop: CASSTQKWVNTEAFF. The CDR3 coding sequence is TGTGCCAGCAGCACCCAAAAATGGGTGAACACTGAAGCTTTCTTT.

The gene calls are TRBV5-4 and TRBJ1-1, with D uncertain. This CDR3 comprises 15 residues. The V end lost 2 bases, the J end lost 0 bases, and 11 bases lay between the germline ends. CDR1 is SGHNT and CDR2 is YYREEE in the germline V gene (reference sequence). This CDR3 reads CASSFGPTLNTEAFF. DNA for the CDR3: TGTGCCAGCAGCTTTGGACCGACCTTGAACACTGAAGCTTTCTTT.

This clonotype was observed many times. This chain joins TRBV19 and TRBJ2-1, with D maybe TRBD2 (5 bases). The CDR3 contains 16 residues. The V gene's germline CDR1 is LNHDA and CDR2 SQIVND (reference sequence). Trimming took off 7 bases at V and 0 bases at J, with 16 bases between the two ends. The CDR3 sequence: CASNKGSGSSYNEQFF. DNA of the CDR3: TGTGCCAGTAATAAAGGGTCGGGGAGCTCCTACAATGAGCAGTTCTTC.

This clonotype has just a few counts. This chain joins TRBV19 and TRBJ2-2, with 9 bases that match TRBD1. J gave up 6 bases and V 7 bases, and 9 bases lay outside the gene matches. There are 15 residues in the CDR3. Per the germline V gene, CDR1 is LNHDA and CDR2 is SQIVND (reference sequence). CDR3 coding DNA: TGTGCCAGTACCCCGGACAGGGGAGGTTCCGGGGAGCTGTTTTTT. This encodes CASTPDRGGSGELFF.